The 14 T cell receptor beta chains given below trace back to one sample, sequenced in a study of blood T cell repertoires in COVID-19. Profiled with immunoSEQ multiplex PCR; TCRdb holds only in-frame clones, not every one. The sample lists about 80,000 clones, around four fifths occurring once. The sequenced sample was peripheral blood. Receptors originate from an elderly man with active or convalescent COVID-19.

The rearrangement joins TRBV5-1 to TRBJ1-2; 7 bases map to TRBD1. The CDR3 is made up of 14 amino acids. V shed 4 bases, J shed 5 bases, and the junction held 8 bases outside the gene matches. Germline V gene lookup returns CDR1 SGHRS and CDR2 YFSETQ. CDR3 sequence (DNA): TGCGCCAGCAGCCCCATTGCAGGGGGATATGGCTACACCTTC. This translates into CASSPIAGGYGYTF.

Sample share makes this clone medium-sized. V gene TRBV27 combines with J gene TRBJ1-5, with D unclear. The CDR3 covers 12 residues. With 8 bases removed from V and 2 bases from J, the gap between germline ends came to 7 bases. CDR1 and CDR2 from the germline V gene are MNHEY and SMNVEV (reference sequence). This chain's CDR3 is CASGEGNQPQHF. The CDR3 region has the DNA TGTGCCAGCGGCGAGGGCAATCAGCCCCAGCATTTT.

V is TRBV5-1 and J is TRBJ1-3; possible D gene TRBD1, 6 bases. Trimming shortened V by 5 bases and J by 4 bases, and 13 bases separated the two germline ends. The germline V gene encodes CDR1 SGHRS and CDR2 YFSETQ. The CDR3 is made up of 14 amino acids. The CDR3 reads CASSLERGGNTIYF. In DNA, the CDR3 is TGCGCCAGCAGTCTCGAGAGGGGGGGAAACACCATATATTTT.

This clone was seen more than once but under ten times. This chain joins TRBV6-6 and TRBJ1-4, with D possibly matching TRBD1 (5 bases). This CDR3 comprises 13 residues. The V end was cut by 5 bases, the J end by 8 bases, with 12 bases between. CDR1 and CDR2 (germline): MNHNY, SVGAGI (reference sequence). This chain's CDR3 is CASSRDFNEKLFF. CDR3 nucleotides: TGTGCCAGCAGTAGGGACTTTAACGAAAAACTGTTTTTT.

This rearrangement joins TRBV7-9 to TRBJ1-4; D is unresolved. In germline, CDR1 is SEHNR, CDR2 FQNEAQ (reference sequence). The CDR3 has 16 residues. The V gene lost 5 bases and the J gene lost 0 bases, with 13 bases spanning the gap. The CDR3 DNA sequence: TGTGCCAGCAGCCCTAGGGCCGGGGCAACTAATGAAAAACTGTTTTTT. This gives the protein CASSPRAGATNEKLFF.

For the CDR3, the DNA is TGTGCCAGTAGGACTAGCGGGAGGCGCCTCGCCAACAATGAGCAGTTCTTC. Protein: CASRTSGRRLANNEQFF. This chain links TRBV19 with TRBJ2-1; 13 bases fit TRBD2. This CDR3 is 17 amino acids long. Per the germline V gene, CDR1 is LNHDA and CDR2 is SQIVND (reference sequence). Trimming removed 6 bases from V and 5 bases from J; junction bases left unmatched: 10.

The CDR3, as DNA: TGTGCCAGCAGTTTCGGAGAAGATGGCGAGCAGTACGTC. Protein sequence: CASSFGEDGEQYV. The chain couples TRBV12-3 or TRBV12-4 to TRBJ2-7, with D unclear. This CDR3 comprises 13 residues. V was clipped by 3 bases and J by 6 bases, with 12 bases between them.

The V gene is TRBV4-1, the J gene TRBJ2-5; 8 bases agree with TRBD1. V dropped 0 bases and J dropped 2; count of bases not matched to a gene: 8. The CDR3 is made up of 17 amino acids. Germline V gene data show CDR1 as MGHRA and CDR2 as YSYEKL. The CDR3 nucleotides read TGCGCCAGCAGCCAAGATAGTCAGGGGGCCCCACAAGAGACCCAGTACTTC. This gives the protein CASSQDSQGAPQETQYF.

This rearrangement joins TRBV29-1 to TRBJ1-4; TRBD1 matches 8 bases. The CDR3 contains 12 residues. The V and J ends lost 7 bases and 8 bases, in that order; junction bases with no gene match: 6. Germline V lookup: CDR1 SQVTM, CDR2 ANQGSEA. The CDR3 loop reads CSGTGFGEKLFF. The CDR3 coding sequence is TGCAGCGGGACAGGGTTTGGAGAAAAACTGTTTTTT.

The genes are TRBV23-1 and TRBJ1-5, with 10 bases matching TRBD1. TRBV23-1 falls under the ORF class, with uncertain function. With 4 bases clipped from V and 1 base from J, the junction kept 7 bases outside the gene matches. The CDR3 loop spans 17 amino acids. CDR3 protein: CASSLSDRGLSNQPQHF. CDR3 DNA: TGCGCCAGCAGTCTATCAGACAGGGGGCTGAGCAATCAGCCCCAGCATTTT.

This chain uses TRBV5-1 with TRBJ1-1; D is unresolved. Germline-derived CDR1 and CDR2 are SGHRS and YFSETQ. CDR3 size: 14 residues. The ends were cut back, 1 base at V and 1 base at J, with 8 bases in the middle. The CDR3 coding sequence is TGCGCCAGCAGCTTGTCAGCGGGGAACACTGAAGCTTTCTTT. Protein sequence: CASSLSAGNTEAFF.

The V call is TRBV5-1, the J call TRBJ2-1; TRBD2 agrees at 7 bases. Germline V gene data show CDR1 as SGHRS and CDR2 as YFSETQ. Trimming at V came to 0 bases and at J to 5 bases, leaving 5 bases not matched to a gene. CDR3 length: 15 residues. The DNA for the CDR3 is TGCGCCAGCAGCTTGGTGGGGGAGGGGAACAATGAGCAGTTCTTC. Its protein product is CASSLVGEGNNEQFF.

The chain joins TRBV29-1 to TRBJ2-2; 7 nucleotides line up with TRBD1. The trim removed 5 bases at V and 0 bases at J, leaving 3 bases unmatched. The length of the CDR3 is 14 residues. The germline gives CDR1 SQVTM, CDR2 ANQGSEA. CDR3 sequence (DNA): TGCAGCGTTCGGGACAGATCGAACACCGGGGAGCTGTTTTTT. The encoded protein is CSVRDRSNTGELFF.

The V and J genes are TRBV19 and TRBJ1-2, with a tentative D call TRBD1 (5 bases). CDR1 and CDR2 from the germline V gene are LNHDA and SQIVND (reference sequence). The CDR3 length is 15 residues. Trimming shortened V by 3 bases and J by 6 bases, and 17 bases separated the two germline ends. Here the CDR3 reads CASSINDRFINGYTF. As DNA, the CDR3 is TGTGCCAGTAGTATTAACGACAGATTCATAAATGGCTACACCTTC. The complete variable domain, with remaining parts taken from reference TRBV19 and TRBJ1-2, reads DGGITQSPKYLFRKEGQNVTLSCEQNLNHDAMYWYRQDPGQGLRLIYYSQIVNDFQKGDIAEGYSVSREKKESFPLTVTSAQKNPTAFYLCASSINDRFINGYTFGSGTRLTVV.